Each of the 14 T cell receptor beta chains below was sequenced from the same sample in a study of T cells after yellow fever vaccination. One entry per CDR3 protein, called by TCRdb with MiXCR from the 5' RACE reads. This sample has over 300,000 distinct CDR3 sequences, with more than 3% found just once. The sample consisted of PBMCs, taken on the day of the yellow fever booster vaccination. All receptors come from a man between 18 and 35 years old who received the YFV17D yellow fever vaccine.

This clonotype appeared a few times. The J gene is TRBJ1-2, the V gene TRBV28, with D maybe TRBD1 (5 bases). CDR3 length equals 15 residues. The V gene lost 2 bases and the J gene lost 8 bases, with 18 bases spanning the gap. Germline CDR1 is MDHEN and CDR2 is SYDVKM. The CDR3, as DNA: TGTGCCAGCAGTTTAATGTCACGTCAGGGATGGGGCTACACCTTC. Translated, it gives CASSLMSRQGWGYTF.

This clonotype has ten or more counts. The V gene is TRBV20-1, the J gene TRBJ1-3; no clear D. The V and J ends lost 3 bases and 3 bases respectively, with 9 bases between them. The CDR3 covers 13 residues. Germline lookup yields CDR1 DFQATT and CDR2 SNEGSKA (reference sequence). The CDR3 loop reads CSASSGFGNTIYF. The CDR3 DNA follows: TGCAGTGCTAGTTCGGGGTTTGGAAACACCATATATTTT.

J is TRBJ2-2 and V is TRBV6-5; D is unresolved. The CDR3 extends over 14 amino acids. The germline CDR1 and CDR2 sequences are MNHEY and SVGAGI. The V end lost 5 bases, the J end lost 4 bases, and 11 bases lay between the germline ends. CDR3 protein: CASSNPRITGELFF. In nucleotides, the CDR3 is TGTGCCAGCAGTAACCCAAGGATCACCGGGGAGCTGTTTTTT.

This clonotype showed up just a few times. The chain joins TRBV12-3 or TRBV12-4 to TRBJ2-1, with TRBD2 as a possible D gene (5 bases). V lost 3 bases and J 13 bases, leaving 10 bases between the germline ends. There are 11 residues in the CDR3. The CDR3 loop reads CASSFRESQFF. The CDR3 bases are TGTGCCAGCAGTTTTCGGGAATCACAGTTCTTC.

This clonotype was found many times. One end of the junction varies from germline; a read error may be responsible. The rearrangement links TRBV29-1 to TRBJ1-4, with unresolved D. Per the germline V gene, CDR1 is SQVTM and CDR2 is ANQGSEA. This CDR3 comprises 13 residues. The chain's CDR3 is CSVEEQINEKLFF. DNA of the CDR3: TGCAGTGTTGAAGAACAGATTAATGAAAAACTGTTTTTT.

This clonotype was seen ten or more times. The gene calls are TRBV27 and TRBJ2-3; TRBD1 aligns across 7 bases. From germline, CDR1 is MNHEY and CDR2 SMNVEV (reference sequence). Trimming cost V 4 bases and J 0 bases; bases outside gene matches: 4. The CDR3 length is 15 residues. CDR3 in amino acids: CASSSPGGSTDTQYF. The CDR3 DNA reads TGTGCCAGCAGTTCTCCAGGGGGAAGCACAGATACGCAGTATTTT.

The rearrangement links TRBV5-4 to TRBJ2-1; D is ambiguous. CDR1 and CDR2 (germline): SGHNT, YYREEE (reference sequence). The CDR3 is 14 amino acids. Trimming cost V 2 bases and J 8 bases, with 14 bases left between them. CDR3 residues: CASSFRKSSDEQFF. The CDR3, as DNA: TGTGCCAGCAGCTTTAGAAAGAGCAGCGATGAGCAGTTCTTC.

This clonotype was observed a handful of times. CDR3 sequence (DNA): TGTGCCAGCAGCTTAGGTCCAGGGCCATATGGCTACACCTTC. It codes for CASSLGPGPYGYTF. V gene TRBV7-2 combines with J gene TRBJ1-2; perhaps TRBD1 as D (5 bases). CDR1 and CDR2 from the germline V gene are SGHTA and FQGNSA. Trimming cost V 1 base and J 5 bases, with 11 bases left between them. The CDR3 runs to 14 residues.

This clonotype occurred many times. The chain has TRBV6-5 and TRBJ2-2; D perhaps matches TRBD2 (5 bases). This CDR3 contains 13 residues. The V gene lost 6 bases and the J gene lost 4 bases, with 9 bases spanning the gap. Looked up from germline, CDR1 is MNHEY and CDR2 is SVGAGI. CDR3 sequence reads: CASRGLFTGELFF. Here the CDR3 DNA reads TGTGCCAGCAGAGGACTTTTCACCGGGGAGCTGTTTTTT.

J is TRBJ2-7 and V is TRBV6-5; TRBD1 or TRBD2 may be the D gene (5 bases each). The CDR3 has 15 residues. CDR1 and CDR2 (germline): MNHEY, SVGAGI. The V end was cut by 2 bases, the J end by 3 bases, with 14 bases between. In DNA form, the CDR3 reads TGTGCCAGCAGTTACCACGTTCCGAGGGGCTACGAGCAGTACTTC. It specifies CASSYHVPRGYEQYF.

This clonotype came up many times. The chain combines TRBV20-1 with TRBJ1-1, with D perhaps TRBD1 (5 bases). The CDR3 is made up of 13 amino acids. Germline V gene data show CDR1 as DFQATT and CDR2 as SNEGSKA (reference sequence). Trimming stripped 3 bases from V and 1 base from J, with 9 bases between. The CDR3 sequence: CSASPTGNTEAFF. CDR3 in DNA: TGCAGTGCTAGCCCAACAGGGAACACTGAAGCTTTCTTT.

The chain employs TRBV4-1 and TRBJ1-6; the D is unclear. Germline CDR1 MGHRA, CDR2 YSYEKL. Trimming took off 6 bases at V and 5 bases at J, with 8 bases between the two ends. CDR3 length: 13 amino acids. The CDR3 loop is CASRLYDNSPLHF. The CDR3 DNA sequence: TGCGCCAGCAGGCTGTATGATAATTCACCCCTCCACTTT.

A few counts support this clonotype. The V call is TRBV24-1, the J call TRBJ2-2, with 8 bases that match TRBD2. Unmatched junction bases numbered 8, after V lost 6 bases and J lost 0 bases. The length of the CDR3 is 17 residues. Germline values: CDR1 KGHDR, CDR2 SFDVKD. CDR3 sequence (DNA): TGTGCCACCAGTCAAGGCGGGGGGAAACCGAACACCGGGGAGCTGTTTTTT. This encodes CATSQGGGKPNTGELFF.

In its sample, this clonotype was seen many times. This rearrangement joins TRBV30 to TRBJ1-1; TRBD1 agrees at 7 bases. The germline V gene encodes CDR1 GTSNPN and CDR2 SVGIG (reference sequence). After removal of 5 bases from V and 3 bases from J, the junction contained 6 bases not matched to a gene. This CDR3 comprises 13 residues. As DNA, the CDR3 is TGTGCCTGGGCGACAGGGTTGGACACTGAAGCTTTCTTT. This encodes CAWATGLDTEAFF.